This entry describes one TCR beta chain. The data were taken from a study of shared clonotypes between healthy human individuals. TCRdb keeps only in-frame clones here, not all; method: immunoSEQ multiplex PCR. The profile shows 2 million or so clones, roughly 94% of them singletons. This CDR3 is 15 amino acids long. Germline CDR1 reads SGHRS; CDR2 reads YFSETQ. Trimming left V 2 bases short and J 0 bases short, with 9 bases between. What was sequenced was naive CD4+ T cells sorted from blood. Subset here: CD45RA+ positively selected. This TCR was recovered from a man between 18 and 35 years old in good health. This chain joins TRBV5-1 and TRBJ1-3; no clear D gene. Here the CDR3 reads CASSFGSSSGNTIYF. CDR3 DNA sequence: TGCGCCAGCAGCTTCGGGTCGAGCTCTGGAAACACCATATATTTT.